What follows is one T cell receptor beta chain and its context. This entry is derived from a study of blood T cell repertoires in COVID-19. The overall study: Material from acute and convalescent COVID-19 was sourced from the United States, Italy and Spain.

Method: immunoSEQ multiplex PCR; TCRdb's copy keeps in-frame clones and lacks some. The profile shows about 69,000 clones, about 90% of them singletons. The clonotype comes from a man over 45 with acute or convalescent COVID-19. The sample was peripheral blood.

CDR3 DNA sequence: TGTGCCTCTACAGGGAAGCGGGATCCCGGCAGTCAGAGCAATGAGCAGTTCTTC. It yields the protein CASTGKRDPGSQSNEQFF. The chain employs TRBV30 and TRBJ2-1, with D possibly being TRBD2 (7 bases). V was shortened by 7 bases and J by 6 bases, with 31 bases between the two germline ends. The CDR3 sequence is 18 residues long. Germline V gene lookup returns CDR1 GTSNPN and CDR2 SVGIG (reference sequence).